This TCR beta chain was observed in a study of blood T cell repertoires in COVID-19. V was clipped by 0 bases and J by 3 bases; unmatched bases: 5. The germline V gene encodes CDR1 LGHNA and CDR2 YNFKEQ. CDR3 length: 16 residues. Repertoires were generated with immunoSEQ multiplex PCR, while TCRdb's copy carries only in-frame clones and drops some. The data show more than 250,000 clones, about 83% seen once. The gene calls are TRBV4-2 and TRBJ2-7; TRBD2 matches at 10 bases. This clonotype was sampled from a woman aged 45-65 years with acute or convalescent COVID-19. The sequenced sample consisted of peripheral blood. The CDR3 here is CASSQDAASGGYEQYF. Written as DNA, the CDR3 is TGTGCCAGCAGCCAAGATGCTGCTAGCGGGGGCTACGAGCAGTACTTC.